This entry concerns a single TCR beta chain. Its antigen remains unidentified. Base-call qualities are not available, and no considerably larger clone is one nucleotide away. This entry belongs to a study of cytomegalovirus exposure and HLA in healthy donors (dated by TCRdb to the late 2010s). In terms of the full investigation: An earlier analysis of some 550 of the donors reported approximately 300 Gb of sequence data and approximately 110 million unique TCR beta sequences from roughly 180 million T cells. An early release that covered several hundred HLA-typed donors contained approximately 300 gigabases of sequencing data and tens of millions of unique TCR sequences. Of the roughly 390 genotyped donors, approximately 80% were placed in the genetic ancestry cluster associated with self-reported Caucasian donors. The study aimed to test whether signatures of past pathogen exposure could be identified by cataloging public T cell receptors. Using immunosequencing, the study profiled T cell repertoires from fewer than 850 subjects and related those repertoires to cytomegalovirus serostatus. Along with the approximately 620-subject first cohort, a separate validation cohort of around 120 different subjects was used. High-throughput TCR immunosequencing, statistical association of individual TCRs with disease status, and machine learning were combined to predict cytomegalovirus infection status. In a later analysis, previously published TCR beta repertoires from some 640 donors were re-analyzed and high-resolution HLA genotyping was added so that TCR occurrence patterns could be studied. In the later analysis, no new phenotypic data were used to find candidate immune exposures; instead, reliance was placed on TCR beta sequences and their occurrence across donors. To decide whether each TCR beta V gene segment behaved as functional or pseudogenic, an earlier analysis of approximately 600 of the donors relied on high-throughput TCR beta sequencing. Donor age, sex, ethnicity and CMV serostatus were collected together with the repertoire data. A later genetic analysis used genome-wide SNP genotypes for about 60% of the roughly 670 donors, treating that subset as a discovery cohort. All discovery cohort repertoires had been generated using a single sequencing platform. HLA typing covered class I and class II loci at four-digit resolution. The number of typed donors differed by locus: 629-630 for A, B, C, DRB1 and DQB1; 522 for DQA1; 606 for DPA1; and roughly 490 for DPB1. Four to six DR-DQ haplotypes were handled as single units for association and clustering, since linkage in the cohort was strong. Among about 400 genotyped donors of the cohort, an average of about 220,000 unique TCR beta nucleotide sequences was sequenced per donor, of which 15% to 20% were non-productive.

The cohort was made up of 650 to 700 healthy bone marrow donors. All cohort members were sampled while nominally healthy, although unrecorded immune exposures were likely present. The donor was CMV seronegative and was included in the group of a few hundred seronegative cohort members. A peripheral blood sample was collected from each donor, and TCR beta sequencing was performed on peripheral blood mononuclear cells. The Qiagen DNeasy Blood Extraction Kit was used to extract genomic DNA from the blood cell samples. On the study overall, not on this receptor specifically: A few of the identified cytomegalovirus-associated TCR beta chains were confirmed in vitro to be specific for cytomegalovirus antigens. In an earlier analysis of about 550 of the donors, most TCR beta V segments were observed in productive rearrangements about 87% or about 30% of the time, broadly matching IMGT annotations. In a later analysis, the rate of TCR association differed among HLA loci, with DRB1 alleles having the most associated TCRs and HLA-C alleles having the fewest. It was suggested by the authors that the approach could potentially be generalized to other disease states and immunological phenotypes. The sequencing pipeline was judged likely to have produced a cluster of highly shared sequence variants as a technical artifact. Most TCR sequences were observed very rarely across donors, whereas some public TCRs were present in many individuals. Only TCR beta chains were sequenced in this cohort, and the absence of alpha or paired-chain data limited detectable features. A later analysis found that most CMV-associated TCR beta chains appeared HLA-restricted, with HLA associations seemingly driven largely by CMV exposure. Linkage disequilibrium might explain the correlated functional status among segregating V segments, but an unknown experimental factor could not be excluded. A later genetic analysis associated a missense DCLRE1C variant with V-gene and J-gene trimming of TCR beta chains, and an independent cohort replicated the association. According to a later genetic analysis, donors in an Asian-associated ancestry cluster had fewer N-insertions in productive TCRs than the approximately 610-donor mean. In the study, about 150 TCR beta chains were listed as associated with cytomegalovirus. Compared with equally common non-associated chains, HLA-associated TCR beta chains in a later analysis were more clonally expanded and had lower generation probabilities. HLA typing was unavailable for some donors at each locus, so association tests used only the typed subset. A later analysis associated 15,000 to 20,000 TCR beta sequences with specific HLA alleles at a false discovery rate of 0.05. In both the original and validation cohorts, the classifier was reported to diagnose cytomegalovirus status with high specificity and sensitivity. The earlier analysis of almost 600 of the donors excluded 15 to 20 rarely observed V segments, including chromosome 9 orphons, because counts were too low. A further reported finding was that TCR beta sequences accurately predicted the HLA-A and HLA-B alleles for most subjects in the first cohort. Several of the top co-occurrence clusters appeared to be linked to parvovirus B19, influenza, CMV and Epstein-Barr virus, according to a later analysis. Some IMGT-functional V segments, including TRBV6-2 and TRBV6-3, could not be distinguished by the 87-base-pair reads and were therefore excluded. When HLA alleles, especially DR and DQ, strongly co-occurred, TCR associations were difficult to assign to individual alleles. CMV serostatus was the only immune exposure information available for the cohort. Sequencing depth was assumed to be roughly uniform across donors in the presence/absence analyses, though that assumption may not hold.

The method was the immunoSEQ multiplex PCR assay. For the multiplex PCR, a mixture combining 60 forward primers for TCR Vbeta segments and 13 reverse primers for TCR Jbeta segments was used. The CDR3 region of rearranged TCR beta genes was amplified from genomic DNA by a multiplex PCR assay. On the Illumina HiSeq System, the amplified TCR beta libraries were sequenced as 87-base-pair reads. Per the original workflow: In a later analysis, some 80 million unique TCR beta chains were counted across the 500 to 700 repertoires, and roughly 11 million of these chains were shared by at least two donors. To remove PCR and sequencing errors, raw reads were error-corrected and collapsed into unique sequences using a nearest-neighbor algorithm that merged closely related sequences. CDR3 sequences were aligned to IMGT reference sequences to assign V, D and J gene segments. For a sequence to be retained, a match of at least six nucleotides was required to both a V gene segment and a J gene segment. Rearrangements were classified as productive when the CDR3 lacked stop codons and remained in frame with V and J, and all other rearrangements were classified as non-productive. CDR3 was defined according to IMGT convention as the region running from the second conserved V-encoded cysteine to the conserved J-encoded phenylalanine. The earlier analysis of fewer than 750 of the donors excluded sequences that lacked an unambiguous match to a single V gene segment. In an earlier analysis of 500 to 750 of the donors, V segments were called functional above 56.7% productive rearrangements and were called segregating when the between-donor standard deviation exceeded 5%. A statistical classification framework was developed to diagnose cytomegalovirus status using the catalog of TCR beta chain sequences. In a later analysis, TCR nucleotide sequences were compared against IMGT/GENE-DB human TR gene sequences so that V and J genes could be assigned. In a later analysis, CDR3 sequences and most-parsimonious VDJ recombination scenarios were assigned using the TCRdist pipeline. A later analysis defined each TCR beta chain by its CDR3 amino acid sequence plus V-gene family, and excluded reads lacking a unique V-gene family. As a way to deal with suspected cross-contamination and a sequencing artifact, a later analysis dropped over 550 nucleotide sequences that were highly shared and had low generation probability. In a later analysis, a clonal expansion index was calculated for each public chain from normalized within-repertoire ranks of inferred template counts. In a later analysis, generation probabilities were computed with a VDJ recombination model fitted to out-of-frame rearrangements, and the resulting probabilities were checked against IGoR. In a later analysis, TCR-TCR, TCR-HLA and TCR-CMV co-occurrence was scored with hypergeometric tests, and a repertoire-size bias correction was applied to TCR pairs. To estimate false discovery rates, a later analysis permuted the HLA or CMV assignments 20 times. A later analysis grouped co-occurring TCRs with DBSCAN, adding TCRdist sequence similarity when clustering within HLA-allele-positive subsets. Repertoires with fewer than 30,000 or more than 120,000 public chains were left out of co-occurrence clustering, as were roughly five repertoires with anomalous nucleotide sharing. In TCRdb, the immuneACCESS table is reduced to in-frame sequences with V and J assigned. These tables do not hold every clone; where another copy was compared, an unresolved V gene accounts for under half, and the others remain unexplained. V, J and clone size derive from that table, while D and trimming were established from the DNA sequence. This sample gives 200,000 or so clones in total; 76% of them show up just once. Approximately 0.6% of the sample rests with the top ten.

For this chain, trimming is 3 bases at the V end and 5 bases at the J end, and the number of junction bases without a gene match is 30. The CDR3 goes from the cysteine to the phenylalanine over 22 residues. This entry keeps only the CDR3 DNA: 66 bases, framed from base 1. Reading the germline V gene (reference sequence) gives CDR1 LNHDA and CDR2 SQIVND. The receptor's source is a man younger than 35 in good health and CMV-seronegative. Here the chain combines TRBV19 and TRBJ1-1; the junction holds 7 bases that match TRBD1. The sample was PBMCs. The nucleotides read TGTGCCAGTAGTATGGAGCCGTTCCCCGGGACAGACGAGACGGGGATTGTGACTGAAGCTTTCTTT. This yields the protein CASSMEPFPGTDETGIVTEAFF.